The text below deals with one T cell receptor (beta chain). The sample originates from a study of blood T cell repertoires in COVID-19. Germline V gene lookup returns CDR1 SGHAT and CDR2 FQNNGV. With 4 bases removed from V and 4 bases from J, the gap between germline ends came to 10 bases. The CDR3 extends over 13 amino acids. Original methodology: Amplification from reference gene primers served as the basis for estimated nucleated cell counts. Produced via immunoSEQ multiplex PCR; TCRdb's table is partial and in-frame only. V and J calls plus clone size are reproduced from that table; the DNA served to infer D and trimming. The data contain tens of thousands of clones, approximately 92% of them singletons.

Sequenced: peripheral blood. The J gene is TRBJ2-5, the V gene TRBV11-2; D call uncertain. The clonotype was recovered from a man between 60 and 70 years old with active COVID-19. DNA for the CDR3: TGTGCCAGCAGCTGGAGATTCACAGAGACCCAGTACTTC. Amino acids: CASSWRFTETQYF.